Following are 15 T cell receptor beta chains from one sample sequenced in a study of OX40 agonist ivuxolimab in advanced cancers. Produced via immunoSEQ multiplex PCR; TCRdb's table is partial and in-frame only. The sample contains about 77,000 clones, around 80% of which appear only once. This sample comprised CD4+ or CD8+ T cells sorted from blood, obtained in a trial of the OX40 agonist ivuxolimab. The receptors derive from an adult with an advanced solid tumor such as melanoma, head and neck, liver or kidney cancer.

The chain uses TRBV11-2 and TRBJ2-1; TRBD1 aligns across 8 bases. CDR1 is SGHAT and CDR2 is FQNNGV in the germline V gene. The CDR3 is 18 amino acids. Trimming at V came to 5 bases and at J to 2 bases, leaving 14 bases not matched to a gene. The CDR3 here is CASSLDRGGAVTYNEQFF. In DNA form, the CDR3 reads TGTGCCAGCAGCCTCGACAGGGGTGGAGCGGTCACCTACAATGAGCAGTTCTTC.

The genes are TRBV7-2 and TRBJ1-2; 11 nucleotides match TRBD1. The CDR3 is 15 amino acids. V lost 1 base and J lost 3; bases outside the gene matches: 1. CDR1 and CDR2 from the germline V gene are SGHTA and FQGNSA. The CDR3 coding sequence is TGTGCCAGCAGCTTAGGGACAGGGGGCCACTATGGCTACACCTTC. It specifies CASSLGTGGHYGYTF.

J is TRBJ1-5 and V is TRBV30; the match to TRBD1 covers 7 bases. Germline assignment: CDR1 GTSNPN and CDR2 SVGIG (reference sequence). V lost 4 bases to trimming and J lost 3 bases; unmatched junction nucleotides: 3. This CDR3 is 13 amino acids long. DNA of the CDR3: TGTGCCTGGAACAGGGGATACAATCAGCCCCAGCATTTT. It translates to CAWNRGYNQPQHF.

The genes are TRBV18 and TRBJ2-1; D gene unclear. CDR3 length: 16 amino acids. The germline V gene has CDR1 KGHSH and CDR2 LQKENI. The V gene lost 3 bases and the J gene lost 0 bases, with 12 bases spanning the gap. CDR3 DNA sequence: TGTGCCAGCTCACCTCCCCGGGTGAGCTCCTACAATGAGCAGTTCTTC. Translated, it gives CASSPPRVSSYNEQFF.

This chain connects TRBV14 to TRBJ1-1; D remains ambiguous. The length of the CDR3 is 16 residues. V was shortened by 2 bases and J by 1 base, with 14 bases between the two germline ends. CDR1 and CDR2 from the germline V gene are SGHDN and FVKESK. The chain's CDR3 is CASSQRRRAENTEAFF. CDR3 bases: TGTGCCAGCAGCCAAAGAAGAAGGGCGGAGAACACTGAAGCTTTCTTT.

This clone was detected only a few times. The gene calls are TRBV5-4 and TRBJ2-1; 14 bases align to TRBD2. Germline-derived CDR1 and CDR2 are SGHNT and YYREEE (reference sequence). The CDR3 has 17 residues. V shed 3 bases, J shed 7 bases, and the junction held 9 bases outside the gene matches. The CDR3 bases are TGTGCCAGCAGCTCTGGACTAGCGGGAGGTAATAGAAATGAGCAGTTCTTC. Its protein product is CASSSGLAGGNRNEQFF.

The gene calls are TRBV28 and TRBJ1-6; D uncertain. Germline CDR1 is MDHEN and CDR2 is SYDVKM. The CDR3 extends over 13 amino acids. V was pared by 10 bases and J by 7 bases, with 14 bases between. The CDR3, as DNA: TGTGCCACCCTATCCCTGATCAATTCACCCCTCCACTTT. It codes for CATLSLINSPLHF.

The chain couples TRBV19 to TRBJ1-5; no firm D call. V was shortened by 5 bases and J by 1 base, with 9 bases between the two germline ends. The CDR3 runs 14 residues. In germline, CDR1 is LNHDA, CDR2 SQIVND (reference sequence). CDR3 sequence (DNA): TGTGCCAGTAGTCGCATGAACAGCAATCAGCCCCAGCATTTT. This codes for CASSRMNSNQPQHF.

The rearrangement uses TRBV28 and TRBJ1-1; no reliable D call. V shed 11 bases and J shed 2 bases, with 15 bases lying between them. CDR1 is MDHEN, CDR2 SYDVKM, per germline. This CDR3 is 13 amino acids long. The CDR3 DNA follows: TGTGCCGCCGTTGATCGAGATAACACTGAAGCTTTCTTT. This translates into CAAVDRDNTEAFF.

The chain carries TRBV6-5 and TRBJ1-6, with D hard to call. Per germline, CDR1 MNHEY and CDR2 SVGAGI. The CDR3 is 13 residues long. Trimming shortened V by 0 bases and J by 10 bases, and 7 bases separated the two germline ends. CDR3 DNA: TGTGCCAGCAGTTACTCCAGGATATCACCCCTCCACTTT. It specifies CASSYSRISPLHF.

This chain uses TRBV5-4 with TRBJ1-2; no clear D. This CDR3 has 12 amino acids. Germline V gives CDR1 SGHNT, CDR2 YYREEE (reference sequence). Trimming stripped 4 bases from V and 7 bases from J, with 11 bases between. The CDR3 region has the DNA TGTGCCAGCAGCACAGACGTGGGTGGCTACACCTTC. Encoded protein: CASSTDVGGYTF. The complete variable domain, with remaining parts taken from reference TRBV5-4 and TRBJ1-2, reads ETGVTQSPTHLIKTRGQQVTLRCSSQSGHNTVSWYQQALGQGPQFIFQYYREEENGRGNFPPRFSGLQFPNYSSELNVNALELDDSALYLCASSTDVGGYTFGSGTRLTVV.

This clone was picked up a small number of times. The J gene is TRBJ1-2, the V gene TRBV6-6; D is unresolved. The germline V and J ends were trimmed by 7 bases and 4 bases, with 16 bases remaining between them. Germline-derived CDR1 and CDR2 are MNHNY and SVGAGI (reference sequence). The CDR3 is made up of 14 amino acids. The CDR3: CASTPGSSVYGYTF. The CDR3 bases are TGTGCCAGCACCCCCGGGTCCTCGGTCTATGGCTACACCTTC.

This chain joins TRBV7-9 and TRBJ2-7, with 9 positions matching TRBD1. Germline lookup yields CDR1 SEHNR and CDR2 FQNEAQ (reference sequence). The CDR3 length is 15 residues. V was clipped by 5 bases and J by 5 bases; unmatched bases: 10. The CDR3 DNA follows: TGTGCCAGCAGCCCACTTGGACAGGGGAACCACGAGCAGTACTTC. As protein: CASSPLGQGNHEQYF.

The rearrangement joins TRBV11-3 to TRBJ2-7; 7 bases map to TRBD2. The trim removed 6 bases at V and 3 bases at J, leaving 8 bases unmatched. CDR3 length: 14 residues. Germline V lookup: CDR1 SGHNT, CDR2 YENEEA. CDR3 nucleotides: TGTGCCAGCAGACCCGGGGAGGGCCTCTACGAGCAGTACTTC. Its translation is CASRPGEGLYEQYF.

The V and J genes are TRBV6-6 and TRBJ2-7; D might be TRBD1 or TRBD2, each matching 5 bases. V was pared by 6 bases and J by 0 bases, with 6 bases between. The CDR3 covers 12 residues. Per germline, CDR1 MNHNY and CDR2 SVGAGI (reference sequence). Here the CDR3 reads CASRGDSYEQYF. The CDR3 DNA is TGTGCCAGCAGGGGGGACTCCTACGAGCAGTACTTC.